Below, one T cell receptor (beta chain) is given with its context. Its antigen is not yet known. Base qualities were left out, and no much larger clone turns up one base away. The method behind the library was the immunoSEQ multiplex PCR assay. For the multiplex PCR, a mixture combining 60 forward primers for TCR Vbeta segments and 13 reverse primers for TCR Jbeta segments was used. A multiplex PCR assay on genomic DNA amplified the CDR3 region of rearranged TCR beta genes. The amplified TCR beta libraries were sequenced on the Illumina HiSeq System as 87-base-pair reads. The study's processing was this. Across the 700 or so repertoires, a later analysis counted approximately 75 million unique TCR beta chains, approximately 12 million of which were shared by at least two donors. Raw reads were error-corrected and collapsed into unique sequences with a nearest-neighbor algorithm that merged closely related sequences to remove PCR and sequencing errors. To assign V, D and J gene segments, CDR3 sequences were aligned to IMGT reference sequences. Each retained sequence needed at least a six-nucleotide match to both a V gene segment and a J gene segment. A rearrangement was called productive if the CDR3 had no stop codons and remained in frame with V and J, and every other rearrangement was called non-productive. CDR3 was defined by IMGT convention, running from the second conserved V-encoded cysteine to the conserved J-encoded phenylalanine. The earlier analysis of about 640 of the donors excluded any sequence lacking an unambiguous match to a single V gene segment. In an earlier analysis of 587 of the donors, a V segment was called functional when productive rearrangements were above 56.7%, and segregating when the standard deviation between donors exceeded 5%. A statistical classification framework was built for diagnosing cytomegalovirus status from the catalog of TCR beta chain sequences. In a later analysis, TCR nucleotide sequences were compared against IMGT/GENE-DB human TR gene sequences so that V and J genes could be assigned. A later analysis assigned CDR3 sequences and most-parsimonious VDJ recombination scenarios with the TCRdist pipeline. A later analysis defined each TCR beta chain by its CDR3 amino acid sequence plus V-gene family, and excluded reads lacking a unique V-gene family. A later analysis removed 500 to 600 highly shared, low-generation-probability nucleotide sequences to deal with suspected cross-contamination and a sequencing artifact. In a later analysis, a clonal expansion index was calculated for each public chain from normalized within-repertoire ranks of inferred template counts. Generation probabilities in a later analysis came from a VDJ recombination model fitted to out-of-frame rearrangements, and those results were checked against IGoR. A later analysis scored TCR-TCR, TCR-HLA and TCR-CMV co-occurrence with hypergeometric tests, applying a repertoire-size bias correction to TCR pairs. In a later analysis, false discovery rates were estimated by permuting HLA or CMV assignments 20 times. A later analysis grouped co-occurring TCRs with DBSCAN, adding TCRdist sequence similarity when clustering within HLA-allele-positive subsets. Repertoires with fewer than 30,000 or more than 120,000 public chains were left out of co-occurrence clustering, as were five repertoires with anomalous nucleotide sharing. TCRdb holds this immuneACCESS table with in-frame rearrangements only. Some clones are missing; in checked studies, unresolved V genes explain under half, and the rest has no known cause. Clone size and the V and J calls come from that table; the DNA yielded D and trimming. Across this sample there are 150,000 to 200,000 clones, with about three quarters seen only once. The ten largest clones add up to approximately 7% of the sample.

In total, approximately 610 healthy bone marrow donors made up the cohort. All cohort members were sampled while nominally healthy, although unrecorded immune exposures were likely present. The donor tested CMV seropositive, placing the donor among the roughly 300 seropositive members of the cohort. A peripheral blood sample was provided by each donor, and peripheral blood mononuclear cells were used for TCR beta sequencing. The Qiagen DNeasy Blood Extraction Kit was used to extract genomic DNA from the blood cell samples. CDR3 length: 16 amino acids, cysteine to phenylalanine. Only CDR3 DNA remains: 48 bases, in frame from the first base. V loses 1 base, J loses 0 bases, and the germline ends lie 12 bases apart. The germline V gene yields MGHRA for CDR1 and YSYEKL for CDR2. The data are from a study of cytomegalovirus exposure and HLA in healthy donors (dated by TCRdb to the late 2010s). Context from the whole study: According to an earlier analysis of 450 to 650 of the donors, roughly 180 million T cells yielded over 90 million unique TCR beta sequences and around 300 Gb of sequence data. To decide whether each TCR beta V gene segment behaved as functional or pseudogenic, an earlier analysis of some 600 of the donors relied on high-throughput TCR beta sequencing. Rather than using new phenotypic data, the later analysis identified candidate immune exposures from TCR beta sequences and from how often those sequences occurred across donors. A later genetic analysis took genome-wide SNP genotypes for about 55% of the roughly 670 donors and used that subset as a discovery cohort. HLA typing covered class I and class II loci at four-digit resolution. Every repertoire in the discovery cohort had been generated on one and the same sequencing platform. The number of donors typed differed by locus, with roughly 620-630 for A, B, C, DRB1 and DQB1, over 500 for DQA1, 606 for DPA1, and approximately 470 for DPB1. Among the roughly 400 genotyped donors, roughly 80% belonged to the genetic ancestry cluster associated with self-reported Caucasian donors. About five DR-DQ haplotypes were handled as single units for association and clustering, since linkage in the cohort was strong. The T cell repertoires of under 750 subjects were profiled by immunosequencing and related to cytomegalovirus serostatus. In a later analysis, previously published TCR beta repertoires from 550 to 700 donors were re-analyzed and high-resolution HLA genotyping was added so that TCR occurrence patterns could be studied. The study combined high-throughput TCR immunosequencing, statistical association of individual TCRs with disease status, and machine learning to predict cytomegalovirus infection status. In addition to the first cohort of 650 to 750 subjects, a separate validation cohort of around 110 different subjects was used. Donor age, sex, ethnicity and CMV serostatus were compiled alongside the repertoire data. Across approximately 400 genotyped donors of the cohort, an average of about 200,000 unique TCR beta nucleotide sequences per donor were sequenced, and 15% to 20% of those sequences were non-productive. Approximately 300 gigabases of sequencing data and around 85 million unique TCR sequences made up an early release that covered approximately 650 HLA-typed donors. The study aimed to test whether signatures of past pathogen exposure could be identified by cataloging public T cell receptors. General study outcomes and caveats: Across donors, most TCR sequences were observed very rarely, whereas some public TCRs were present in many individuals. A later genetic analysis reported fewer N-insertions in productive TCRs among donors in an Asian-associated ancestry cluster than the approximately 670-donor mean. A total of 164 TCR beta chains were listed by the study as associated with cytomegalovirus. The earlier analysis of fewer than 750 of the donors excluded some 15 rarely observed V segments, including chromosome 9 orphons, because counts were too low. The presence/absence analyses assumed that sequencing depth was roughly uniform across donors, and that assumption may not be true. A later genetic analysis associated a missense DCLRE1C variant with V-gene and J-gene trimming of TCR beta chains, and an independent cohort replicated the association. In a later analysis, the rate of TCR association differed among HLA loci, with DRB1 alleles having the most associated TCRs and HLA-C alleles having the fewest. The 87-base-pair reads could not distinguish some IMGT-functional V segments, including TRBV6-2 and TRBV6-3, so those segments were excluded. A further reported finding was that TCR beta sequences accurately predicted the HLA-A and HLA-B alleles for most subjects in the first cohort. Specific HLA alleles were associated with over 15,000 TCR beta sequences at a false discovery rate of 0.05 in a later analysis. In an earlier analysis of around 600 of the donors, most TCR beta V segments appeared in productive rearrangements about 87% or about 30% of the time, broadly matching IMGT annotations. Linkage disequilibrium might explain the correlated functional status among segregating V segments, but an unknown experimental factor could not be ruled out. In a later analysis, HLA-associated TCR beta chains were found to be more clonally expanded and to have lower generation probabilities than equally common non-associated chains. HLA typing was unavailable for some donors at each locus, so association tests used only the typed subset. A later analysis reported that several top co-occurrence clusters appeared linked to parvovirus B19, influenza, CMV and Epstein-Barr virus. The only immune exposure information available for the cohort was CMV serostatus. In this cohort, only TCR beta chains were sequenced, and detectable features were limited by the absence of alpha or paired-chain data. In vitro tests confirmed that a few of the cytomegalovirus-associated TCR beta chains recognize cytomegalovirus antigens. The classifier was reported to diagnose cytomegalovirus status with high specificity and sensitivity in both the original and validation cohorts. Strong co-occurrence of HLA alleles, especially DR and DQ, made assigning TCR associations to individual alleles difficult. The sequencing pipeline was judged likely to have produced a cluster of highly shared sequence variants as a technical artifact. It was suggested by the authors that the approach could potentially be generalized to other disease states and immunological phenotypes. According to a later analysis, most CMV-associated TCR beta chains appeared to be HLA-restricted, and the HLA associations seemed to be driven largely by CMV exposure.

This sequence was found in a woman aged 40 to 50 in good health and CMV-seropositive. Sequencing was carried out using PBMCs. The receptor chain draws on TRBV4-1 and TRBJ1-2; a tentative D call is TRBD1 (5 bases match). The bases are TGCGCCAGCAGCCAAGTTAGGGGCAGAGCTAACTATGGCTACACCTTC. Its coded protein is CASSQVRGRANYGYTF.